The entry below gives a single T cell receptor (beta chain) sequence along with its context. Its antigen is as yet unknown. Time point: newly diagnosed GD, antithyroid drugs for less than 3 months. Scientists built the TCR library using RNA that was extracted from PBMCs. Those enrolled as patients came out of an endocrinology department in Xi'an, China. The CDR3 has 12 residues. The V gene's germline CDR1 is MNHNS and CDR2 SASEGT. The V end lost 8 bases, the J end lost 5 bases, and 10 bases lay between the germline ends. Libraries of TCR beta came from iRepertoire HTBI primers plus Arm-PCR of CDR3 regions. TCRdb recomputed calls from the multiplex PCR reads with MiXCR, one row per CDR3 protein. The sample has about 430,000 distinct CDR3 sequences, approximately 16% seen once; the top ten hold over 7%. This sample stems from a study of regulatory T cells in long-lasting Graves disease. Points from the study as a whole: It was in persistent disease that TRBV28, TRBJ1-2 and TRBJ2-5 were favored.

The same sample was also used in a study of T cells in Graves' hyperthyroidism and ophthalmopathy.

J is TRBJ1-5 and V is TRBV6-1, with D maybe TRBD1 (5 bases). This TCR came from a woman aged 35 to 49 with Graves disease. The sequencing here drew on peripheral blood mononuclear cells (PBMCs), taken at new diagnosis, from a patient treated with antithyroid drugs. The CDR3 spells CASAGRDQPQHF. The CDR3 DNA sequence: TGTGCCAGCGCGGGGCGCGATCAGCCCCAGCATTTT.